This is a list of T cell receptor beta chains from one sample in a study of blood T cells in healthy people across ages. TCRdb recomputed calls from the 5' RACE reads with MiXCR, one row per CDR3 protein. The sample consists of nearly 1 million distinct CDR3 sequences, roughly 51% of them appearing once. Sequenced: blood. These receptors originate from a woman between 55 and 75 years old in good health. Both conserved end residues are part of each CDR3. Clone size, where shown, is once, few, many, or a class for clones that have expanded.

j_call clone_size v_call cdr3_aa
TRBJ2-4 - TRBV20-1 CSARQGGLSLAKNIQYF
TRBJ1-6 - TRBV12-3/TRBV12-4 CASSPGQGRPYNSPLHF
TRBJ2-5 - TRBV7-2 CASSLLVLQPGAQYF
TRBJ2-1 - TRBV29-1 CSVGPKGSKNEQFF
TRBJ2-3 few TRBV12-3/TRBV12-4 CASTQGLATTDTQYF
TRBJ2-7 - TRBV4-3 CASSQDKLASCEQYF
TRBJ2-6 - TRBV20-1 CSDPAPSGANVLTF
TRBJ2-7 few TRBV28 CASPPGGSFLYEQYF
TRBJ2-6 - TRBV7-2 CASSQRTASGANVLTF
TRBJ2-7 few TRBV6-1 CASSFSVGITYEQYF
TRBJ2-7 - TRBV9 CASSVVPSGGLYEQYF
TRBJ1-2 - TRBV12-5 CASGKDNYGYTF
TRBJ2-7 - TRBV29-1 CSAGALSSCEQYF
TRBJ2-3 - TRBV20-1 CSAEWRTDTQYF
TRBJ2-3 - TRBV27 CASIPTVDTDTQYF
TRBJ2-1 - TRBV6-2/TRBV6-3 CASSYSSTSGWNNEQFF
TRBJ2-3 - TRBV20-1 CSASRQGPDTQYF
TRBJ2-5 - TRBV13 CASSLGRNVIQETQYF
TRBJ2-3 few TRBV29-1 CSFRRGFLTDTQYF
TRBJ2-1 - TRBV15 CATSAGLGVNEQFF
TRBJ2-7 few TRBV7-6 CASLRLAGAYEQYF
TRBJ2-3 few TRBV21-1 CASTQRAGERYPVTDTQYF
TRBJ1-2 - TRBV7-8 CASSLRQGVNYGYTF
TRBJ2-7 - TRBV20-1 CSANPPSGPYEQYF
TRBJ2-3 - TRBV29-1 CSVTGPQRGPDTQYF
TRBJ2-3 - TRBV29-1 CSANPLASGTDTQYF
TRBJ2-4 - TRBV3-1 CASSQGTPLIPVQYF
TRBJ2-7 - TRBV10-3 CAIRGALGGRQQEAYEQYF
TRBJ2-4 - TRBV9 CACSPPPGKNIQYF
TRBJ2-1 - TRBV6-6 CASSYSTGEYEQFF
TRBJ2-3 - TRBV9 CASSVTSGYTDTQYF